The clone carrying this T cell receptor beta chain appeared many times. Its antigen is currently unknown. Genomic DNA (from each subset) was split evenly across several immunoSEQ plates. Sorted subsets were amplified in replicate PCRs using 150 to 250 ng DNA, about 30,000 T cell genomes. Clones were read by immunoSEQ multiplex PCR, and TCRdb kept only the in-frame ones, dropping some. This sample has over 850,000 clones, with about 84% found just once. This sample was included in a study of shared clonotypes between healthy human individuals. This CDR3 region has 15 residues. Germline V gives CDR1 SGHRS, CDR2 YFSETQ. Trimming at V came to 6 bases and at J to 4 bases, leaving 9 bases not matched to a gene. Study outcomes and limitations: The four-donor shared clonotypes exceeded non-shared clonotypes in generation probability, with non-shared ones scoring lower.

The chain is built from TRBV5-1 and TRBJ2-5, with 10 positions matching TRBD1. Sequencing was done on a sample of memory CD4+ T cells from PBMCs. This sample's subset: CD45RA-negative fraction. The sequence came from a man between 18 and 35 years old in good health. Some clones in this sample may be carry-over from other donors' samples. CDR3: CASTRGTGVGETQYF. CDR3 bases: TGCGCCAGCACCCGCGGGACAGGGGTGGGAGAGACCCAGTACTTC.